This entry concerns a single TCR beta chain. This entry comes from a study of blood T cell repertoires in COVID-19. Study overall: The analysed material was cDNA or gDNA that came from T cells, B-cell-depleted T cells, or PBMCs.

This CDR3 is 14 amino acids long. Germline CDR1 MDHEN, CDR2 SYDVKM. V shed 5 bases and J 2 bases; nucleotides not matched to a gene: 6. TCRdb's table, derived via immunoSEQ multiplex PCR, lists solely in-frame clones and lacks some. The sample includes about 36,000 clones, 90% of them seen just once. The chain joins TRBV28 to TRBJ2-7; 7 nucleotides agree with TRBD1. This TCR was recovered from a human donor in a cohort sampled during active COVID-19. The specimen sequenced was peripheral blood. The CDR3 region is CASSTGTVPYEQYF. Written as DNA, the CDR3 is TGTGCCAGCAGTACCGGGACAGTACCCTACGAGCAGTACTTC.